This T cell receptor (beta chain) was identified during a study of neurological immune-mediated disorders. This sample's time point: longitudinal time-point 1 (baseline). Stored at -80 C, 2 million PBMCs were the source of the unsorted libraries. From germline, CDR1 is MNHNY and CDR2 SVGAGI (reference sequence). CDR3 size: 13 residues. Trimming removed 11 bases from V and 9 bases from J, with 17 bases in between. MiXCR, applied by TCRdb to the 5' RACE reads, yields one record per CDR3 protein. The sample contains 55,000 to 65,000 distinct CDR3 sequences, roughly a tenth of which appear only once. Sequencing was carried out using PBMCs. J is TRBJ1-6 and V is TRBV6-6; D is perhaps TRBD1 (6 bases). The receptor was derived from a male donor with HTLV-1-associated myelopathy (HAM/TSP). The CDR3 protein is CAGRGGASSPLHF. The CDR3 nucleotides are TGTGCCGGCCGCGGGGGGGCAAGTTCACCCCTCCACTTT.